The 18 T cell receptor beta chains presented below share a single source sample, sequenced in a study of cytomegalovirus exposure and HLA in healthy donors. A multiplex PCR was run with 60 Vbeta primers and 13 Jbeta primers. Profiled with immunoSEQ multiplex PCR; TCRdb holds only in-frame clones, not every one. The table has about 140,000 clones, around three quarters seen once. Sequences were obtained from PBMCs. These receptors all come from a woman aged 40 to 55 in good health and CMV-seronegative.

The rearrangement links TRBV18 to TRBJ1-1, with 9 bases identical to TRBD1. The CDR3 consists of 14 residues. The V gene end was trimmed by 6 bases and the J gene end by 3 bases; junction bases not matched to a gene: 5. The germline gives CDR1 KGHSH, CDR2 LQKENI. The CDR3 reads CASSPDRGDTEAFF. The CDR3, as DNA: TGTGCCAGCTCCCCGGACAGGGGAGACACTGAAGCTTTCTTT.

The chain is built from TRBV2 and TRBJ2-3; possible D gene TRBD2, 5 bases. CDR1 SNHLY and CDR2 FYNNEI come from the germline V gene. V was shortened by 4 bases and J by 0 bases, with 17 bases between the two germline ends. This CDR3 has 17 residues. DNA for the CDR3: TGTGCCAGCAGTGGGGAGTTCGAACCATCTAGCACAGATACGCAGTATTTT. This codes for CASSGEFEPSSTDTQYF.

Points on this clone: Relative to the germline gene, one junction end is altered; a read error may explain this. V and J are TRBV5-1 and TRBJ2-2, with unresolved D. The CDR3 extends over 12 amino acids. Germline V gives CDR1 SGHRS, CDR2 YFSETQ. CDR3 bases: TGCGCCAGCAGCTTAAACAGCGGGGAGCTGTTTTTT. This translates into CASSLNSGELFF.

This chain uses TRBV7-7 with TRBJ2-5, with TRBD1 as a possible D gene (6 bases). Deletions cut 1 base from V and 7 bases from J, with 22 bases between. Germline V lookup: CDR1 SSHAT, CDR2 FNYEAQ (reference sequence). The CDR3 sequence is 17 residues long. CDR3: CASSLGGGQGPLGTQYF. The CDR3 DNA follows: TGTGCCAGCAGCTTAGGCGGAGGCCAGGGGCCTCTGGGGACCCAGTACTTC.

This clone has more than one count but fewer than ten. The chain recombines TRBV2 with TRBJ2-5, with D unresolved. V was shortened by 2 bases and J by 5 bases, with 12 bases between the two germline ends. The CDR3 is 14 residues long. Per germline, CDR1 SNHLY and CDR2 FYNNEI. CDR3: CASSERSAGETQYF. DNA for the CDR3: TGTGCCAGCAGTGAAAGGTCCGCCGGGGAGACCCAGTACTTC.

The chain has TRBV5-6 and TRBJ2-7; 13 positions match TRBD2. The CDR3 has 14 amino acids. The germline gives CDR1 SGHDT, CDR2 YYEEEE. V gave up 9 bases and J gave up 1 base; unmatched junction bases: 4. The CDR3 region is CATGTSGESYEQYF. The CDR3 DNA follows: TGTGCCACTGGGACTAGCGGGGAATCCTACGAGCAGTACTTC.

On this clone: Compared with germline, one end of the junction differs, possibly owing to a read error. The chain employs TRBV7-9 and TRBJ2-7, with 11 bases identical to TRBD2. This CDR3 is built from 16 residues. The germline V gene has CDR1 SEHNR and CDR2 FQNEAQ (reference sequence). In nucleotides, the CDR3 is TGTTCCAGCAGCTTAAGTCTAGCGGGGGGATTCTACGAGCAGTACTTC. Protein sequence: CSSSLSLAGGFYEQYF.

The chain has TRBV9 and TRBJ2-7; D perhaps matches TRBD2 (5 bases). The germline V and J ends were trimmed by 3 bases and 2 bases, with 18 bases remaining between them. CDR3 length equals 16 residues. The V gene's germline CDR1 is SGDLS and CDR2 YYNGEE. CDR3 sequence: CASSAGPSNVAYEQYF. The CDR3 DNA is TGTGCCAGCAGCGCCGGACCTAGCAACGTCGCCTACGAGCAGTACTTC. The full variable domain, rest sourced from reference TRBV9 and TRBJ2-7, is DSGVTQTPKHLITATGQRVTLRCSPRSGDLSVYWYQQSLDQGLQFLIQYYNGEERAKGNILERFSAQQFPDLHSELNLSSLELGDSALYFCASSAGPSNVAYEQYFGPGTRLTVT.

V gene TRBV27 combines with J gene TRBJ1-2, with unresolved D. V gave up 2 bases and J gave up 6 bases, with 13 bases separating them. The CDR3 is made up of 14 amino acids. Germline lookup yields CDR1 MNHEY and CDR2 SMNVEV (reference sequence). The CDR3 reads CASSLREGANGYTF. Here the CDR3 DNA reads TGTGCCAGCAGTTTAAGGGAGGGCGCGAATGGCTACACCTTC.

V gene TRBV10-3 combines with J gene TRBJ1-2; D might be TRBD1 (6 bases). Germline CDR1 reads ENHRY; CDR2 reads SYGVKD. CDR3 length: 13 residues. Trimming removed 8 bases from V and 6 bases from J, with 16 bases in between. CDR3 amino acids: CAIQSRGTDGYTF. The CDR3 DNA sequence: TGTGCCATCCAGTCAAGGGGGACGGATGGCTACACCTTC.

The J gene is TRBJ2-5, the V gene TRBV5-1, with TRBD1 identical over 8 bases. This CDR3 is 14 amino acids long. CDR1 is SGHRS and CDR2 is YFSETQ in the germline V gene. V dropped 4 bases and J dropped 5; count of bases not matched to a gene: 7. The chain's CDR3 is CASSTMTGAETQYF. As DNA, the CDR3 is TGCGCCAGCAGCACCATGACAGGGGCCGAGACCCAGTACTTC.

The rearrangement links TRBV19 to TRBJ2-2, with 8 bases identical to TRBD1. This CDR3 has 15 amino acids. Looked up from germline, CDR1 is LNHDA and CDR2 is SQIVND (reference sequence). The trim removed 3 bases at V and 3 bases at J, leaving 3 bases unmatched. The CDR3 coding sequence is TGTGCCAGTAGTATCCAGGGGGCCCACACCGGGGAGCTGTTTTTT. Its protein is CASSIQGAHTGELFF.

This clone was picked up one time. The CDR3 DNA reads as TGTGCCAGCTCACCAAGGGACAGGGTTACCGGGGAGCTGTTTTTT. It encodes CASSPRDRVTGELFF. The V call is TRBV18, the J call TRBJ2-2, with TRBD1 identical over 9 bases. The germline V gene encodes CDR1 KGHSH and CDR2 LQKENI. V lost 2 bases and J lost 5; bases outside the gene matches: 3. The CDR3 is made up of 15 amino acids.

The J gene is TRBJ2-7, the V gene TRBV5-6; 7 positions agree with TRBD1. Germline trimming cut 2 bases from V and 6 bases from J; bases unmatched to any gene: 8. The CDR3 is made up of 14 amino acids. Germline V gives CDR1 SGHDT, CDR2 YYEEEE. CDR3 region: CASSLRQGYGEQYF. The CDR3 nucleotides read TGTGCCAGCAGCTTACGACAGGGATACGGCGAGCAGTACTTC.

The sample holds one count of this clone. The genes are TRBV10-3 and TRBJ2-2; D unclear. CDR1 ENHRY and CDR2 SYGVKD come from the germline V gene. The CDR3 length is 14 residues. With 2 bases removed from V and 1 base from J, the gap between germline ends came to 5 bases. DNA for the CDR3: TGTGCCATCAGTGAGGGGCAGAACACCGGGGAGCTGTTTTTT. Amino acid sequence: CAISEGQNTGELFF.

The chain is built from TRBV28 and TRBJ1-1, with 8 nucleotides matching TRBD1. J was trimmed by 7 bases and V by 4 bases; bases with no gene match: 8. Germline CDR1 reads MDHEN; CDR2 reads SYDVKM. The length of the CDR3 is 14 residues. CDR3 sequence (DNA): TGTGCCAGCAGTTGGACAGGGCGATTGGGTGAAGCTTTCTTT. Protein product: CASSWTGRLGEAFF.

The V call is TRBV15, the J call TRBJ2-1, with a possible D match to TRBD2 (5 bases). The CDR3 is 16 residues long. V was pared by 3 bases and J by 0 bases, with 12 bases between. The V gene's germline CDR1 is LNHNV and CDR2 YYDKDF (reference sequence). The CDR3 DNA follows: TGTGCCACCAGCAGGTACCGGAGGAGCTCCTACAATGAGCAGTTCTTC. This sequence encodes CATSRYRRSSYNEQFF.

The chain carries TRBV5-1 and TRBJ2-2, with 12 bases identical to TRBD2. The trim removed 5 bases at V and 5 bases at J, leaving 4 bases unmatched. The CDR3 runs 15 residues. Germline V gives CDR1 SGHRS, CDR2 YFSETQ. CDR3 in DNA: TGCGCCAGCAGTGGGACTAGCGGGCGAACCGGGGAGCTGTTTTTT. This encodes CASSGTSGRTGELFF. Together with reference TRBV5-1 and TRBJ2-2, the CDR3 gives the full variable domain: KAGVTQTPRYLIKTRGQQVTLSCSPISGHRSVSWYQQTPGQGLQFLFEYFSETQRNKGNFPGRFSGRQFSNSRSEMNVSTLELGDSALYLCASSGTSGRTGELFFGEGSRLTVL.